This T cell receptor beta chain was sequenced in a study of brain T cells in children with intractable seizures. Study-wide results and caveats: Clones missing pre-surgery may reflect undersampling of that blood sample.

The sample's time point: blood from clinic visit 5 months post-surgery; TSC patient then seizure free. The sequenced cases were selected for having the highest brain T cell transcript signatures. Some clones are missing from TCRdb's copy, which holds only in-frame ones; the method was immunoSEQ multiplex PCR. The sample shows about 320,000 clones, 93% of them seen only once. V gave up 2 bases and J gave up 5 bases, with 9 bases separating them. The CDR3 contains 13 residues. From germline, CDR1 is SGHTA and CDR2 FQGNSA. Regarding this clone: The antigen is undetermined.

This clonotype originated in a boy under two years old with tuberous sclerosis and intractable seizures. Material: peripheral blood, obtained about 5 months after surgery. V is TRBV7-2 and J is TRBJ1-2; D is ambiguous. The CDR3 sequence is CASSLSVSYGYTF. DNA of the CDR3: TGTGCCAGCAGCTTAAGTGTATCTTATGGCTACACCTTC. The full variable domain, with the rest looked up from reference TRBV7-2 and TRBJ1-2, is GAGVSQSPSNKVTEKGKDVELRCDPISGHTALYWYRQSLGQGLEFLIYFQGNSAPDKSGLPSDRFSAERTGGSVSTLTIQRTQQEDSAVYLCASSLSVSYGYTFGSGTRLTVV.